One and the same sample provided the 15 T cell receptor beta chains below, sequenced in a study of resident and recirculating memory T cells in vitiligo listed by TCRdb under 2018. Libraries were constructed by the immunoSEQ multiplex PCR assay. TCRdb's version of the immuneACCESS table is confined to in-frame rearrangements and falls short of the full clone set. An unresolved V gene accounts for under half of the shortfall where checked; the remainder is of unknown origin. The sample contains around 78,000 clones, around 92% of them found a single time. The leading ten clones occupy approximately 5.4% of the sample. Sequencing input: blood. These receptors all stem from a male donor with vitiligo.

In nucleotides, the CDR3 is TGTGCCACCAGCGTCGCGCGGCTACAAGAGACCCAGTACTTC. The encoded protein is CATSVARLQETQYF. This chain links TRBV15 with TRBJ2-5; D gene uncertain. The CDR3 extends over 14 amino acids. Between the trimmed V and J ends, which lost 5 bases and 2 bases, there was a span of 12 bases. The germline V gene has CDR1 LNHNV and CDR2 YYDKDF (reference sequence).

This chain links TRBV5-1 with TRBJ2-5; TRBD2 matches at 10 bases. The germline CDR1 and CDR2 sequences are SGHRS and YFSETQ. CDR3 length equals 15 residues. The junction had 7 bases not matched to a gene; V was cut back by 3 bases and J by 5 bases. Here the CDR3 DNA reads TGCGCCAGCAGCTCCGGGACTAGCGATGCGGAGACCCAGTACTTC. It is translated as CASSSGTSDAETQYF.

This clone was counted a single time. CDR3 sequence: CASDRRTGGYNEQFF. Here the CDR3 DNA reads TGTGCCTCAGATCGAAGGACAGGGGGTTACAATGAGCAGTTCTTC. The V call is TRBV7-9, the J call TRBJ2-1; 10 bases match TRBD1. The CDR3 extends over 15 amino acids. The germline V gene encodes CDR1 SEHNR and CDR2 FQNEAQ (reference sequence). V lost 11 bases, J lost 4 bases, and 11 bases stayed unmatched.

This clone was detected only a few times. The chain employs TRBV28 and TRBJ1-1, with D perhaps TRBD1 (5 bases). The CDR3 runs 15 residues. Per germline, CDR1 MDHEN and CDR2 SYDVKM. V lost 7 bases to trimming and J lost 5 bases, with 20 bases between them. CDR3 nucleotide sequence: TGTGCCAGCACAGCCCCTGACCAGGGTGGGACTGAAGCTTTCTTT. Translated, it gives CASTAPDQGGTEAFF.

V usage is TRBV7-9 and J usage is TRBJ2-3; 9 bases fit TRBD2. Germline V lookup: CDR1 SEHNR, CDR2 FQNEAQ (reference sequence). This CDR3 is built from 15 residues. Trimming took 3 bases from V and 1 from J; bases not matched to a gene: 2. The CDR3 nucleotides read TGTGCCAGCAGCTTCAAGCGGGAGGGCACAGATACGCAGTATTTT. The encoded protein is CASSFKREGTDTQYF.

The gene calls are TRBV5-1 and TRBJ1-1; D perhaps matches TRBD1 (5 bases). The CDR3 has 14 amino acids. Germline assignment: CDR1 SGHRS and CDR2 YFSETQ. The ends were cut back, 4 bases at V and 3 bases at J, with 13 bases in the middle. In nucleotides, the CDR3 is TGCGCCAGCAGCCCGGGGGGGGAGGACACTGAAGCTTTCTTT. Amino acid sequence: CASSPGGEDTEAFF.

The gene calls are TRBV18 and TRBJ1-1, with D tentatively TRBD1 (5 bases). CDR1 KGHSH and CDR2 LQKENI come from the germline V gene. Trimming took 1 base from V and 5 from J, leaving 14 bases between them. The length of the CDR3 is 15 residues. The DNA for the CDR3 is TGTGCCAGCTCACCACAACATCGGGGGGTGACTGAAGCTTTCTTT. Protein product: CASSPQHRGVTEAFF. Based on the CDR3 plus reference TRBV18 and TRBJ1-1, the full variable domain is NAGVMQNPRHLVRRRGQEARLRCSPMKGHSHVYWYRQLPEEGLKFMVYLQKENIIDESGMPKERFSAEFPKEGPSILRIQQVVRGDSAAYFCASSPQHRGVTEAFFGQGTRLTVV.

The chain employs TRBV5-1 and TRBJ2-1; 13 positions agree with TRBD2. The length of the CDR3 is 14 residues. The germline CDR1 and CDR2 sequences are SGHRS and YFSETQ. After removal of 4 bases from V and 15 bases from J, the junction contained 10 bases not matched to a gene. CDR3 sequence reads: CASSRTSGSQRRFF. CDR3 bases: TGCGCCAGCAGCCGGACTAGCGGGAGTCAACGCAGGTTCTTC.

The rearrangement links TRBV9 to TRBJ2-7; no clear D. Germline V CDR1 and CDR2: SGDLS, YYNGEE. The CDR3 is 14 amino acids. The V gene lost 0 bases and the J gene lost 3 bases, with 10 bases spanning the gap. CDR3 bases: TGTGCCAGCAGCGTAGGAGAAGTATACTACGAGCAGTACTTC. Translated, it gives CASSVGEVYYEQYF.

The CDR3 DNA sequence: TGTGCCAGCAGCTTAGTAGGGGAAGAGACCCAGTACTTC. Translation gives CASSLVGEETQYF. V is TRBV7-2 and J is TRBJ2-5, with a possible D match to TRBD1 (5 bases). Germline V lookup: CDR1 SGHTA, CDR2 FQGNSA. V shed 1 base and J shed 3 bases, with 6 bases lying between them. The CDR3 is 13 residues long.

The rearrangement joins TRBV6-5 to TRBJ2-2; D is perhaps TRBD2 (5 bases). This CDR3 is 15 amino acids long. CDR1 is MNHEY, CDR2 SVGAGI, per germline. Deletions cut 2 bases from V and 4 bases from J, with 11 bases between. Here the CDR3 reads CASSYVGRGTGELFF. DNA of the CDR3: TGTGCCAGCAGTTACGTGGGTCGGGGCACCGGGGAGCTGTTTTTT.

The J gene is TRBJ2-1, the V gene TRBV5-4, with TRBD2 as a possible D gene (6 bases). The germline V and J ends were trimmed by 4 bases and 6 bases, with 11 bases remaining between them. CDR1 is SGHNT, CDR2 YYREEE, per germline (reference sequence). The CDR3 covers 13 residues. The CDR3 loop is CASSPNSGNEQFF. In nucleotides, the CDR3 is TGTGCCAGCAGCCCTAATAGCGGCAATGAGCAGTTCTTC.

This chain uses TRBV5-6 with TRBJ2-7; 8 nucleotides match TRBD1. Per the germline V gene, CDR1 is SGHDT and CDR2 is YYEEEE. The CDR3 has 15 amino acids. With V trimmed by 3 bases and J by 2 bases, 7 bases remained unmatched. The CDR3 nucleotides are TGTGCCAGCAGCTCACAGGGGGAGAGCCCCTACGAGCAGTACTTC. This translates into CASSSQGESPYEQYF.

The chain combines TRBV7-3 with TRBJ2-3; TRBD2 matches at 9 bases. The CDR3 sequence is 15 residues long. Germline V gene lookup returns CDR1 SGHTA and CDR2 FQGTGA. V was clipped by 5 bases and J by 0 bases; unmatched bases: 3. CDR3 protein: CASSQTSGSTDTQYF. DNA of the CDR3: TGTGCCAGCAGCCAGACTAGCGGCAGCACAGATACGCAGTATTTT.

There are a few counts of this clone. The chain is built from TRBV11-3 and TRBJ2-3; TRBD1 is a possible D gene (7 bases). Germline V lookup: CDR1 SGHNT, CDR2 YENEEA. The CDR3 runs 15 residues. The ends were cut back, 5 bases at V and 8 bases at J, with 20 bases in the middle. The CDR3 loop is CASSLQGGRGGTQYF. The DNA of the CDR3 is TGTGCCAGCAGCCTGCAGGGGGGTAGGGGAGGTACGCAGTATTTT.